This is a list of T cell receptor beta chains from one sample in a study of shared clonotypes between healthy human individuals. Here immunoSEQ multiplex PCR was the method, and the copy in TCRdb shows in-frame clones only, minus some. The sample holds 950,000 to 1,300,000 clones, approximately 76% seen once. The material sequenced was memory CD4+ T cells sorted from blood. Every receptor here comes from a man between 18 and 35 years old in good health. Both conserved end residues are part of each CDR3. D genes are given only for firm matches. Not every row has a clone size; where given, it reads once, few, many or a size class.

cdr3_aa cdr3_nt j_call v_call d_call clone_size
CASSLGATDTQYF TGTGCCAGCAGCTTAGGGGCCACAGATACGCAGTATTTT TRBJ2-3 TRBV7-8 - -
CASSTGQLATQYF TGTGCCAGTAGTACGGGACAGCTGGCGACCCAGTACTTC TRBJ2-5 TRBV19 TRBD1 -
CASSVGQLNEKLFF TGTGCCAGCAGCGTCGGACAGCTGAATGAAAAACTGTTTTTT TRBJ1-4 TRBV6-1 - -
CAISDPGGPTEAFF TGTGCCATCAGTGATCCGGGGGGCCCCACTGAAGCTTTCTTT TRBJ1-1 TRBV10-3 - -
CASSLAGSRAGNEQFF TGTGCCAGCAGCTTGGCCGGGAGCCGGGCTGGCAATGAGCAGTTCTTC TRBJ2-1 TRBV5-4 - -
CASSWGGRTDTQYF TGTGCCAGCAGTTGGGGGGGACGCACAGATACGCAGTATTTT TRBJ2-3 TRBV7-9 TRBD2 -
CASSQDNAGVSYEQYF TGTGCCAGCAGCCAAGATAATGCGGGAGTGTCCTACGAGCAGTACTTC TRBJ2-7 TRBV4-2 TRBD2 -
CASSQGRQGANEKLFF TGCGCCAGCAGCCAAGGAAGGCAGGGGGCTAATGAAAAACTGTTTTTT TRBJ1-4 TRBV4-1 TRBD1 -
CASRTSGNPYNEQFF TGTGCCAGCAGGACTAGCGGTAACCCTTACAATGAGCAGTTCTTC TRBJ2-1 TRBV6-5 TRBD2 -
CASSQFIGQHYEQYF TGCGCCAGCAGCCAGTTCATAGGGCAGCACTACGAGCAGTACTTC TRBJ2-7 TRBV4-3 - once
CASSFSDEQYF TGCGCCAGCAGCTTTTCGGACGAGCAGTACTTC TRBJ2-7 TRBV5-1 - -
CAISEIGTQYF TGTGCCATCAGTGAGATAGGTACGCAGTATTTT TRBJ2-3 TRBV10-3 - -
CASSALLTGGGTEAFF TGTGCCAGCAGTGCCCTCCTGACAGGGGGAGGCACTGAAGCTTTCTTT TRBJ1-1 TRBV6-1 TRBD1 -
CASRNPDSKQSGYTF TGTGCCAGCAGGAATCCGGACAGTAAGCAGAGTGGCTACACCTTC TRBJ1-2 TRBV6-1 - -
CAWSGQGFQPQHF TGTGCCTGGAGTGGCCAGGGCTTTCAGCCCCAGCATTTT TRBJ1-5 TRBV30 - -
CANRGGPGELFF TGTGCCAACCGAGGCGGTCCCGGGGAGCTGTTTTTT TRBJ2-2 TRBV10-3 - -
CASSYGRAQETQYF TGTGCCAGCAGTTACGGCAGGGCCCAAGAGACCCAGTACTTC TRBJ2-5 TRBV6-6 - -
CAWSRFSGGHEQFF TGTGCCTGGAGCCGTTTTAGCGGGGGCCATGAGCAGTTCTTC TRBJ2-1 TRBV30 TRBD2 -
CASSLLRGNSYEQYF TGTGCCAGCAGCTTGCTGCGGGGGAACTCCTACGAGCAGTACTTC TRBJ2-7 TRBV5-4 TRBD2 -
CASRGQAFLYGYTF TGTGCCAGCAGAGGACAGGCGTTTCTCTATGGCTACACCTTC TRBJ1-2 TRBV6-5 TRBD1 -